The 8 T cell receptor beta chains listed next were all sequenced from one sample in a study of neoadjuvant anti-PD-1 for oral cavity cancer. Assay used: immunoSEQ multiplex PCR; TCRdb lists only in-frame clones, some missing. The repertoire holds roughly 14,000 clones, with around three quarters as singletons. This sample comprised PBMCs, obtained before nivolumab (anti-PD-1) treatment. The receptors come from a person aged 40-85 years with oral cavity squamous cell carcinoma.

The chain links TRBV6-5 to TRBJ2-3; 8 nucleotides agree with TRBD2. The V segment lost 2 bases and the J segment 2 bases; nucleotides outside the gene matches: 6. CDR3 size: 16 residues. Germline V gives CDR1 MNHEY, CDR2 SVGAGI. The CDR3 DNA is TGTGCCAGCAGTTACGGTAGCGGGACAAACACAGATACGCAGTATTTT. Protein sequence: CASSYGSGTNTDTQYF.

In DNA form, the CDR3 reads TGTGCCTGGAGTGCGATGGGTTTAAGGGAACTGTTTTTT. Protein: CAWSAMGLRELFF. The chain employs TRBV30 and TRBJ1-4; no reliable D call. The germline V gene encodes CDR1 GTSNPN and CDR2 SVGIG (reference sequence). This CDR3 comprises 13 residues. V was pared by 1 base and J by 12 bases, with 15 bases between.

This rearrangement joins TRBV5-4 to TRBJ2-7, with D possibly matching TRBD1 (6 bases). The CDR3 length is 15 residues. The V and J ends lost 0 bases and 2 bases respectively, with 12 bases between them. The germline CDR1 and CDR2 sequences are SGHNT and YYREEE (reference sequence). The CDR3, as DNA: TGTGCCAGCAGCTTGGCCGCGAAGGGGGCCTACGAGCAGTACTTC. It is translated as CASSLAAKGAYEQYF.

This clone was seen a handful of times. This chain joins TRBV7-2 and TRBJ1-1; D not resolved. V lost 6 bases and J 8 bases, leaving 10 bases between the germline ends. CDR1 and CDR2 from the germline V gene are SGHTA and FQGNSA. The CDR3 sequence is 11 residues long. The CDR3 nucleotides are TGTGCCAGCAGTCGATTCTGGGAAGCTTTCTTT. This encodes CASSRFWEAFF.

CDR3 nucleotides: TGTGCCAGCAGTGCCAGAGTCCAGAATCAGCCCCAGCATTTT. Its translation: CASSARVQNQPQHF. The chain carries TRBV2 and TRBJ1-5; D ambiguous. The V end lost 4 bases, the J end lost 4 bases, and 11 bases lay between the germline ends. CDR1 is SNHLY and CDR2 is FYNNEI in the germline V gene. This CDR3 has 14 residues.

V usage is TRBV10-1 and J usage is TRBJ2-3; no reliable D call. This CDR3 contains 13 residues. The germline CDR1 and CDR2 sequences are WNHNN and SYGVQD (reference sequence). Deletions cut 0 bases from V and 3 bases from J, with 4 bases between. In nucleotides, the CDR3 is TGCGCCAGCAGTGAGTCAGAGACAGATACGCAGTATTTT. Translating gives CASSESETDTQYF.

This clone came up a few times. The chain uses TRBV28 and TRBJ1-4, with 8 bases aligning to TRBD1. Losses at the gene ends were 2 bases for V and 7 bases for J; bases not matched to a gene: 3. CDR1 and CDR2 (germline): MDHEN, SYDVKM. CDR3 length equals 14 residues. The CDR3 nucleotides read TGTGCCAGCAGTTTACCGCAGGGGGCTGAAAAACTGTTTTTT. This encodes CASSLPQGAEKLFF.

The CDR3 DNA is TGCGCCAGCAGCTCAGGACAGGGCTCACTCCATAACTATGGCTACACCTTC. Translated, it gives CASSSGQGSLHNYGYTF. The chain links TRBV5-1 to TRBJ1-2, with 8 bases that match TRBD1. V dropped 3 bases and J dropped 1; count of bases not matched to a gene: 11. Germline V lookup: CDR1 SGHRS, CDR2 YFSETQ. The CDR3 runs 17 residues.